The 6 T cell receptor beta chains below come from one sample, sequenced in a study of blood T cell repertoires in COVID-19. Generated by immunoSEQ multiplex PCR, the TCRdb table keeps only in-frame clones and is missing some. Of around 160,000 clones in the sample, 80% are singletons; the top ten hold roughly 13%. The sequenced material came from peripheral blood. These receptors originate from a man between 60 and 75 years old with active or convalescent COVID-19.

The V call is TRBV12-5, the J call TRBJ1-1, with a tentative D call TRBD1 (5 bases). The V end was cut by 3 bases, the J end by 4 bases, with 9 bases between. Per germline, CDR1 LGHNT and CDR2 FRNRAP. The CDR3 is 13 amino acids. CDR3 sequence reads: CASGLKGSTEAFF. The CDR3 bases are TGTGCTAGTGGTTTAAAGGGGTCCACTGAAGCTTTCTTT.

The chain is built from TRBV7-2 and TRBJ2-5; a possible D gene is TRBD1 (5 bases). The CDR3 is 14 amino acids. V lost 2 bases to trimming and J lost 5 bases, with 12 bases between them. CDR1 and CDR2 from the germline V gene are SGHTA and FQGNSA. CDR3 loop: CASSLSRGWETQYF. CDR3 DNA sequence: TGTGCCAGCAGCTTAAGTAGGGGCTGGGAGACCCAGTACTTC.

This clone was recorded a few times. The chain combines TRBV5-1 with TRBJ2-7, with a tentative D call TRBD1 (6 bases). Deletions cut 4 bases from V and 3 bases from J, with 20 bases between. The germline V gene has CDR1 SGHRS and CDR2 YFSETQ. The CDR3 loop spans 16 amino acids. The CDR3 sequence: CASSPGTPLTLYEQYF. As DNA, the CDR3 is TGCGCCAGCAGCCCGGGGACACCCCTAACCCTCTACGAGCAGTACTTC.

This clone turned up a few times. The chain employs TRBV9 and TRBJ1-1, with TRBD1 matching 8 bases. CDR3 length: 14 amino acids. J lost 5 bases, V lost 3 bases, and 6 bases had no gene match. Germline CDR1 is SGDLS and CDR2 is YYNGEE. The CDR3 nucleotides are TGTGCCAGCAGCGCGGACAGGGTAAGGACTGAAGCTTTCTTT. Its translation is CASSADRVRTEAFF.

This chain uses TRBV6-5 with TRBJ1-2; possibly TRBD1 for D (6 bases). This CDR3 comprises 15 residues. Trimming removed 9 bases at V and 4 bases at J, with 21 bases between. CDR1 and CDR2 from the germline V gene are MNHEY and SVGAGI. The CDR3 spells CASLDPRQVVYGYTF. In DNA, the CDR3 is TGTGCCAGTTTGGATCCTCGACAGGTAGTCTATGGCTACACCTTC.

CDR3 coding DNA: TGTGCCAGCAGCCCCGGGACAGGGGACGCCTATGGCTACACCTTC. Translating it yields CASSPGTGDAYGYTF. V and J are TRBV7-3 and TRBJ1-2; TRBD1 matches 10 bases. Germline V gene lookup returns CDR1 SGHTA and CDR2 FQGTGA. The CDR3 totals 15 residues. The trim removed 5 bases at V and 4 bases at J, leaving 7 bases unmatched.